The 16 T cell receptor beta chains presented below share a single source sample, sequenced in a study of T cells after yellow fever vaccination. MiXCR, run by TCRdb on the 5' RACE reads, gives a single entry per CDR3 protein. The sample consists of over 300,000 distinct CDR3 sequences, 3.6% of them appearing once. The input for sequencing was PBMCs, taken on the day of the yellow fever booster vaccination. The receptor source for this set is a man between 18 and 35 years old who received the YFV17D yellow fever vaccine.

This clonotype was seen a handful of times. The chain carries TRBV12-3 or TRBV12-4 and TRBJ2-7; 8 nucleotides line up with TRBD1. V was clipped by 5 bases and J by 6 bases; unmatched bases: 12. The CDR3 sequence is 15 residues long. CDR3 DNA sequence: TGTGCCAGCAGTGGACCGGGACAGGTAAACTCCGAGCAGTACTTC. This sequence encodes CASSGPGQVNSEQYF.

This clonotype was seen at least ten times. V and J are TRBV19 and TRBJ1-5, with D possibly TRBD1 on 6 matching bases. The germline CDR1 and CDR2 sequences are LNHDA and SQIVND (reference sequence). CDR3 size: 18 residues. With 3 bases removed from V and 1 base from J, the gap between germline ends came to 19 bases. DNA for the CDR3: TGTGCCAGTAGTATTCGGGTTGCACAGGGTCGCAGCAATCAGCCCCAGCATTTT. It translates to CASSIRVAQGRSNQPQHF.

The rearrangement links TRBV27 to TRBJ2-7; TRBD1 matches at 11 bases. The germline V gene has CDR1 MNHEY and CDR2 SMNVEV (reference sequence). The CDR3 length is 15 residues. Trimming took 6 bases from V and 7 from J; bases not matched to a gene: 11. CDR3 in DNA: TGTGCCAGCAGACAATCCGGGACAGGGGGTAGGGAGCAGTACGTC. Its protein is CASRQSGTGGREQYV.

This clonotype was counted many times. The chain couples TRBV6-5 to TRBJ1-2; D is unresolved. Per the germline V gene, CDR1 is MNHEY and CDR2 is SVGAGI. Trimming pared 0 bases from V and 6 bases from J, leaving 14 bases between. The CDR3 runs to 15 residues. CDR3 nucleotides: TGTGCCAGCAGTTACTCTGTCTACAGCAAGGATGGCTACACCTTC. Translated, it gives CASSYSVYSKDGYTF.

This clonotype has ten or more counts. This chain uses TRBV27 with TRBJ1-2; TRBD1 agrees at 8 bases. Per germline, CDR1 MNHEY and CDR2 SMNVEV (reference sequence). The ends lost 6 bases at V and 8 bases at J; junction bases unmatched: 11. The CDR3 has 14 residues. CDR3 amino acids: CASSQQTGVEGYTF. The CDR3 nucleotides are TGTGCCAGCAGCCAACAGACAGGGGTGGAGGGCTACACCTTC.

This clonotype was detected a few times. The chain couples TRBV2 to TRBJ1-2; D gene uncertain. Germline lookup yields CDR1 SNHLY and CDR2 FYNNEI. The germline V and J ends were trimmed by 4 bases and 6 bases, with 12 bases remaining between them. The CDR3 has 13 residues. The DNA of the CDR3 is TGTGCCAGCAGTGCAGAGGGATGGGATGGCTACACCTTC. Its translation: CASSAEGWDGYTF.

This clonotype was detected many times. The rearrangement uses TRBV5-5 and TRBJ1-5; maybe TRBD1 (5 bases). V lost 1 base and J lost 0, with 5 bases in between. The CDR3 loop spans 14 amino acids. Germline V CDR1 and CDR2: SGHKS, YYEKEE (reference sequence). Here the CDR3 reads CASSLTGSNQPQHF. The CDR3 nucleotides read TGTGCCAGCAGCTTGACAGGTAGCAATCAGCCCCAGCATTTT.

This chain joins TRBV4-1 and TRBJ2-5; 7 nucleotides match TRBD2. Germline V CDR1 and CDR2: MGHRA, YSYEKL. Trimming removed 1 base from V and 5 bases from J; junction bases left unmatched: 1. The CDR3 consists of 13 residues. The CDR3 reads CASSQGGGETQYF. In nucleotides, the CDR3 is TGCGCCAGCAGCCAAGGCGGGGGTGAGACCCAGTACTTC.

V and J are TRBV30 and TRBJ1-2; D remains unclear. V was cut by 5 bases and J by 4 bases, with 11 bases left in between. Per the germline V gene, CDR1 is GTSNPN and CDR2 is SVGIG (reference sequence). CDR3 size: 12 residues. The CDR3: CAWGTGLYGYTF. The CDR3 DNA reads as TGTGCCTGGGGTACCGGACTCTATGGCTACACCTTC. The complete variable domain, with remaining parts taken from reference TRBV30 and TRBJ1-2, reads SQTIHQWPATLVQPVGSPLSLECTVEGTSNPNLYWYRQAAGRGLQLLFYSVGIGQISSEVPQNLSASRPQDRQFILSSKKLLLSDSGFYLCAWGTGLYGYTFGSGTRLTVV.

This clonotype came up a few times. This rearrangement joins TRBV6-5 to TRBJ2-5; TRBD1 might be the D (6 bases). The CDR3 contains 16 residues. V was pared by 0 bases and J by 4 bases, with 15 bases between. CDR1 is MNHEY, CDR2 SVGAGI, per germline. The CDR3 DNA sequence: TGTGCCAGCAGTTACTCGATAAATACAGGGTCAGAGACCCAGTACTTC. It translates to CASSYSINTGSETQYF.

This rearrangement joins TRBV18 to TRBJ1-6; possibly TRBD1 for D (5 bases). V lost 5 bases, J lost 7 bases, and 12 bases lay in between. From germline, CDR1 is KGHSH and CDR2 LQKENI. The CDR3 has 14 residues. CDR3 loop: CASSSLGANSPLHF. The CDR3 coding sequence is TGTGCCAGCTCATCCTTAGGGGCGAATTCACCCCTCCACTTT.

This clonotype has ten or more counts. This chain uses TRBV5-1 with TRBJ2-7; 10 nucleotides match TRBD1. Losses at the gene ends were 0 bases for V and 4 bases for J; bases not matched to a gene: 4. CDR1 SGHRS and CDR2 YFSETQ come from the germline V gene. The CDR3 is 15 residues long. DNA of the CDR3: TGCGCCAGCAGCTTGGCTTGGGGACAGGGGTACGAGCAGTACTTC. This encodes CASSLAWGQGYEQYF.

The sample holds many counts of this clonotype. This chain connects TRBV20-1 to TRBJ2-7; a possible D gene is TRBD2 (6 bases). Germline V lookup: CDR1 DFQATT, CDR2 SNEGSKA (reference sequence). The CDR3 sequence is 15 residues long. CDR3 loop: CKVGGTSRSSYEQYF. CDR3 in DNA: TGCAAAGTCGGAGGGACTTCTCGAAGCTCCTACGAGCAGTACTTC.

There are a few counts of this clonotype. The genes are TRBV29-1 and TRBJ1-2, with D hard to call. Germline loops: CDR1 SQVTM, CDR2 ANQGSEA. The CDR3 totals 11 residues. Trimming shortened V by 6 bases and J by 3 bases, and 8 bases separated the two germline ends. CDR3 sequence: CSVAEHYGYTF. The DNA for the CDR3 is TGCAGCGTAGCGGAACACTATGGCTACACCTTC.

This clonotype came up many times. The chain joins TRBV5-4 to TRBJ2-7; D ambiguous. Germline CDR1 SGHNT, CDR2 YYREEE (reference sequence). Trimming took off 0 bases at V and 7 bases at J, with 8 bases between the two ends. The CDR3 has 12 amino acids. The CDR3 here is CASSLDSREQYV. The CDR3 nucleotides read TGTGCCAGCAGCTTGGATAGCCGAGAGCAGTACGTC.

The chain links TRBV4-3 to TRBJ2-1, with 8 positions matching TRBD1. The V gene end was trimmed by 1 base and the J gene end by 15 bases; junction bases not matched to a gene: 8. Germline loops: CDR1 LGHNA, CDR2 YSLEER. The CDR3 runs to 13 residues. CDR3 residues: CASSQATGDVLFF. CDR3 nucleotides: TGCGCCAGCAGCCAAGCGACAGGGGATGTTCTGTTCTTC.